The rows below give T cell receptor beta chains drawn from one sample of a study of blood T cell repertoires in COVID-19. TCRdb's table, derived via immunoSEQ multiplex PCR, lists solely in-frame clones and lacks some. The sample includes about 120,000 clones, roughly 89% of them seen just once. Sequenced material: peripheral blood. The receptors were gathered from a human donor with acute or convalescent COVID-19. The donor label of this sample is uncertain. The CDR3 runs from the conserved cysteine through the conserved F or W. The D gene is left open where the match is weak. The listing skips clone size in some rows; elsewhere it reads once, few, many or a size class.

clone_size,d_call,v_call,j_call,cdr3_nt,cdr3_aa
once,NA,TRBV28,TRBJ1-5,TGTGCCAGCAGTTTCGCCTCAGGGCCCAATCAGCCCCAGCATTTT,CASSFASGPNQPQHF
NA,TRBD1,TRBV9,TRBJ1-2,TGTGCCAGCGGGACAGGGACCTATGGCTACACCTTC,CASGTGTYGYTF
NA,NA,TRBV19,TRBJ2-4,TGTGCCAGTAGTATTCTTCGGGCGGGAAAAAACATTCAGTACTTC,CASSILRAGKNIQYF
NA,NA,TRBV5-4,TRBJ2-5,TGTGCCAGCAGCCGAGTAGGGGCGGTCCAAGAGACCCAGTACTTC,CASSRVGAVQETQYF
NA,NA,TRBV28,TRBJ1-1,TGTGCCAGCAGTGAACAGGAGAGTGAAGCTTTCTTT,CASSEQESEAFF
NA,NA,TRBV5-1,TRBJ1-2,TGCGCCAGCAGCCGAGGGTCTATCAGCTATGGCTACACCTTC,CASSRGSISYGYTF
NA,TRBD2,TRBV4-2,TRBJ2-5,TGTGCCAGCAGCCAACGGACTAGCGGGGGGGAGTCGGAGACCCAGTACTTC,CASSQRTSGGESETQYF
once,NA,TRBV12-3/TRBV12-4,TRBJ1-1,TGTGCCAGCAGTTTGGTACAGGGCACTGAAGCTTTCTTT,CASSLVQGTEAFF
NA,NA,TRBV19,TRBJ2-5,TGTGCCAGTAGTCAGGGGCAAATAATACAAGAGACCCAGTACTTC,CASSQGQIIQETQYF
NA,NA,TRBV18,TRBJ1-6,TGTGCCAGCTCACCAAGAGGCAGGGAAAGTTCACCCCTCCACTTT,CASSPRGRESSPLHF
NA,TRBD1,TRBV29-1,TRBJ1-5,TGCAGCTCCAGGGGGTCCTACAATCAGCCCCAGCATTTT,CSSRGSYNQPQHF
NA,TRBD1,TRBV2,TRBJ1-5,TGTGCCAGCAGGAGGGGACAGGGGGTGTATCAGCCCCAGCATTTT,CASRRGQGVYQPQHF
NA,NA,TRBV3-1/TRBV3-2,TRBJ2-5,TGTGCCAGCAGCCTCGGCGGTGAGGCCCTCGGGGAGACCCAGTACTTC,CASSLGGEALGETQYF
NA,TRBD1,TRBV6-5,TRBJ1-5,TGTGCCAGCAGCCTTCGGACAGGGGGTCAGCCCCAGCATTTT,CASSLRTGGQPQHF
once,TRBD2,TRBV2,TRBJ2-3,TGTGCCAGCAGTACAGAGCGGGAGCGCGGCACAGATACGCAGTATTTT,CASSTERERGTDTQYF